Sequencing of this T cell receptor beta chain was carried out in a study of T cell repertoires in cytomegalovirus infection. Study context: Recently identified HLA-C-restricted and well-studied HLA-B-restricted CMV epitopes were used. Both CMV infection and a matching HLA type were indicated by public TCR beta signatures. Overall study results and limits: In two of eight donors, the top clonotype was HLA-C-restricted CMV-specific.

This CDR3 has 18 residues. J gave up 0 bases and V 1 base, and 3 bases lay outside the gene matches. Germline V gene lookup returns CDR1 LNHNV and CDR2 YYDKDF (reference sequence). This clonotype occurred a few times. Its specificity is unknown. TCRdb independently ran MiXCR on the reads; one entry per CDR3 protein. The data show around 300,000 distinct CDR3 sequences, roughly 25% seen once. The chain carries TRBV15 and TRBJ2-3; 14 bases agree with TRBD2. The sequence came from a human donor in good health (CMV status not recorded). Some clones in this sample may be carry-over from other donors' samples. The source material was cultured PBMCs, sampled from culture after CMV antigen stimulation. The CDR3 DNA follows: TGTGCCACCAGCAGAGGACTAGCGGGAGGGCCAAGCACAGATACGCAGTATTTT. Protein: CATSRGLAGGPSTDTQYF.